These 2 T cell receptor beta chains were sequenced from one sample in a study of T cell responses to AZD1222 COVID-19 vaccine. Sequenced by immunoSEQ multiplex PCR; TCRdb stores in-frame clones only, minus some. The sample holds 100,000 or so clones; 90% are singletons and the top ten take 1% to 1.5%. The sample here was peripheral blood, taken on day 0 of AZD1222 vaccination. The receptors here all came from an adult in good health.

The chain carries TRBV6-5 and TRBJ1-1, with D possibly being TRBD1 (5 bases). The CDR3 sequence is 14 residues long. Trimming removed 2 bases from V and 1 base from J, with 8 bases in between. The germline gives CDR1 MNHEY, CDR2 SVGAGI. The CDR3 reads CASSYGGTNTEAFF. CDR3 sequence (DNA): TGTGCCAGCAGTTACGGCGGGACGAACACTGAAGCTTTCTTT.

This sequence joins TRBV3-1 (or the pseudogene TRBV3-2) and TRBJ1-3; possible D gene TRBD1, 5 bases. The germline V gene encodes CDR1 LGHDT and CDR2 YNNKEL (reference sequence). This CDR3 contains 15 residues. Deletions cut 4 bases from V and 2 bases from J, with 12 bases between. CDR3 protein: CASSLSGEPGNTIYF. The CDR3 nucleotides read TGTGCCAGCAGCCTCTCGGGGGAACCTGGAAACACCATATATTTT.